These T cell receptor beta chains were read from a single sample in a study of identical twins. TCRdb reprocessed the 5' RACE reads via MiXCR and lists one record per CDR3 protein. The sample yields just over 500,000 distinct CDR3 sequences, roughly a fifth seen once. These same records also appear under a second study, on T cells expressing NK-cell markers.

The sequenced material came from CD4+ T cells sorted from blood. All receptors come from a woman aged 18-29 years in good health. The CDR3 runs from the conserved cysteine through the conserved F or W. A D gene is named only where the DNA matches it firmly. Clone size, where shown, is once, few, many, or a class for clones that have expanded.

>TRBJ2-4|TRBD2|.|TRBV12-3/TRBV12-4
TGTGCCAGCAGTTTTTTAACTAGCGGGAGAAGGTACTTC
CASSFLTSGRRYF
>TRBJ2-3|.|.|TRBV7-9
TGTGCCAGCAGCTTAGAGTTGGGGCCTAGAATCACAGATACGCAGTATTTT
CASSLELGPRITDTQYF
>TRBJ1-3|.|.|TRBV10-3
TGTGCCATCAGTGAGTTCGAAACGGGAGCGCTTGGAAACACCATATATTTT
CAISEFETGALGNTIYF
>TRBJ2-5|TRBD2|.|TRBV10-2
TGCGCCAGCAGTGAGTCGAGACTAGCGGGCCCAATGGATACCCAGTACTTC
CASSESRLAGPMDTQYF
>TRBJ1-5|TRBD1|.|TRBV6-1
TGTGCCAGCAGACTACAGGGGGCGAGCAATCAGCCCCAGCATTTT
CASRLQGASNQPQHF
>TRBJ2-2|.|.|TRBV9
TGTGCCAGCAGCGCGACCCACAGGTTAGGAGGAACCGGGGAGCTGTTTTTT
CASSATHRLGGTGELFF
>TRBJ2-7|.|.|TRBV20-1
TGCAGTGCTAGTAGATCAGGGGTGTTTGAGCAGTACTTC
CSASRSGVFEQYF
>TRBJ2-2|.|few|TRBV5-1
TGCGCCAGCAGCACCATGACTAGCACCGGGGAGCTGTTTTTT
CASSTMTSTGELFF
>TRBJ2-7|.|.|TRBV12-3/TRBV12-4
TGTGCCAGCAGTTTACATAAGAACGAGCAGTACTTC
CASSLHKNEQYF
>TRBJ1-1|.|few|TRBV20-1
TGCAGTGCCGTCAGGGATGTGAACACTGAAGCTTTCTTT
CSAVRDVNTEAFF
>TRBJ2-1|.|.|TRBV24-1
TGTGCCACCAGTGATTTTAGGAACAATGAGCAGTTCTTC
CATSDFRNNEQFF
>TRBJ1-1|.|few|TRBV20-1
TGCAGTGCTAGGGCCGACACTTACACTGAAGCTTTCTTT
CSARADTYTEAFF
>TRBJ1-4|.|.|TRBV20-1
TGCAGTGCTTATCATGGTGGGGATGAAAAACTGTTTTTT
CSAYHGGDEKLFF
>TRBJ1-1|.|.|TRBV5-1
TGCGCCAGCAGCTTGTCGAGACGGCACACTGAAGCTTTCTTT
CASSLSRRHTEAFF
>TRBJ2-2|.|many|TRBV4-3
TGCGCCAGCAGCCAAGAGCGGTGGTCCGGGGAGCTGTTTTTT
CASSQERWSGELFF
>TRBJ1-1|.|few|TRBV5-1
TGCGCCAGCAGCTTTACCAGGGGCCGGAACACTGAAGCTTTCTTT
CASSFTRGRNTEAFF
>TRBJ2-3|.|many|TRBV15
TGTGCCACCAGCAGGGGGATAGGGCCCACAGATACGCAGTATTTT
CATSRGIGPTDTQYF
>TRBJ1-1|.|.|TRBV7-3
TGTGCCAGCAGCTTACAGGGGAGCGAGAACACTGAAGCTTTCTTT
CASSLQGSENTEAFF
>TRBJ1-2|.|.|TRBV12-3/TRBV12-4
TGTGCCAGCAGCCCCGGGGGTGGGAGTGGCTACACCTTC
CASSPGGGSGYTF
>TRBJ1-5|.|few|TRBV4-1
TGCGCCAGCAGCCAGGCAGGGATCAATCAGCCCCAGCATTTT
CASSQAGINQPQHF
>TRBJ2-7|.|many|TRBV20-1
TGCAGTGCTACCGAGACTAGTGGCTACGAGCAGTACTTC
CSATETSGYEQYF
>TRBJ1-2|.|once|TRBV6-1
TGTGCCAGCAGTTCGGACGGCTATGGCTACACCTTC
CASSSDGYGYTF
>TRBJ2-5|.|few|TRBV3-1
TGTGCCAGCAGCCAAGATGGGAGCTGGGAGACCCAGTACTTC
CASSQDGSWETQYF
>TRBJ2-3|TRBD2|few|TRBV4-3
TGCGCCAGCAGCCAAATAGCGGGAGGTTTGACAGATACGCAGTATTTT
CASSQIAGGLTDTQYF
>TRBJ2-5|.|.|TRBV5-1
TGCGCCAGCAGCTTGTCGGGGATTGAGACCCAGTACTTC
CASSLSGIETQYF
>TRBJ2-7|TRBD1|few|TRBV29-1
TGCAGCGGCGGACAGGGGCTCTCCTACGAGCAGTACTTC
CSGGQGLSYEQYF
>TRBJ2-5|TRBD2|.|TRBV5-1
TGCGCCAGCAGCTTGTCCCGAGCGGGAGGGAGAGAGACCCAGTACTTC
CASSLSRAGGRETQYF
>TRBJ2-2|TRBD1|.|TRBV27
TGTGCCAGCACCCGACAGGGAAACTTCGCGAACACCGGGGAGCTGTTTTTT
CASTRQGNFANTGELFF
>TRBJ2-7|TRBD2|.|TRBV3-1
TGTGCCAGCAGCCACCGACTAGCGGAGGAATACGAGCAGTACTTC
CASSHRLAEEYEQYF
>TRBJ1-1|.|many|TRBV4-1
TGCGCCAGCAGCCAAGATGCCCGCTCTCCTGAAGCTTTCTTT
CASSQDARSPEAFF
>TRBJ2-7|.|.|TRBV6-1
TGTGCCAGCAGTGAATACGAGTTCGAGCAGTACTTC
CASSEYEFEQYF
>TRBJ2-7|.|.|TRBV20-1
TGCAGTGCCGGGACCCACGAGCAGTACTTC
CSAGTHEQYF
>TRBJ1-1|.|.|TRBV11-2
TGTGCCAGCAGCTCAGGACTGGCAACTGAAGCTTTCTTT
CASSSGLATEAFF
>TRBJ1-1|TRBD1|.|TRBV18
TGTGCCAGCTCTACGACAGGGAGCACTGAAGCTTTCTTT
CASSTTGSTEAFF
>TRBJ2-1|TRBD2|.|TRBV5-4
TGTGCCAGCAGCATAGCGGGAGGGGCGAACAATGAGCAGTTCTTC
CASSIAGGANNEQFF
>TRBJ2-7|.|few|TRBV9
TGTGCCAGCAGCTCAGGAGGCTTTTCCCTCGTCTACGAGCAGTACTTC
CASSSGGFSLVYEQYF
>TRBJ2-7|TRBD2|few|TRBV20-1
TGCAGTGCTAGCGGGGGGTACCTTCACGAGCAGTACTTC
CSASGGYLHEQYF
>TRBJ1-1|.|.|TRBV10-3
TGTGCCATCAGTGAATCGGCGAACACTGAAGCTTTCTTT
CAISESANTEAFF
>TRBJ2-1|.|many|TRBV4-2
TGTGCCAGCAGCCAAGAGGCCCAGCGGCTCAATGGGGAGCAGTTCTTC
CASSQEAQRLNGEQFF